The clone carrying this TCR beta chain came up many times. The antigen is not known. The data belong to a study of T cells in Graves' hyperthyroidism and ophthalmopathy. Study overall: Peripheral blood was secured at the point of initial diagnosis, before any treatment. Regarding the study as a whole: Using 13 V-J features, a model discriminated ophthalmopathy from stable hyperthyroidism.

Using RNA transcripts as the source, TCR beta CDR3 regions were amplified. First-round RT-PCR targeting the TCR CDR3 was performed with the HTBI primer set. TCRdb reanalysed the multiplex PCR reads using MiXCR and keeps one entry per CDR3 protein. This table has about 35,000 distinct CDR3 sequences, just under 50% appearing once. A patient was excluded if there was uncontrolled infection, other autoimmune disease, pregnancy or lactation. Diagnosis rested on symptoms, serum thyroxine and TRAb, thyroid ultrasound, and orbital computed tomography. The CDR3 length is 16 residues. With V trimmed by 6 bases and J by 3 bases, 14 bases remained unmatched. Germline V gives CDR1 MNHEY, CDR2 SVGEGT.

The TCR was taken from a woman between 45 and 65 years old with Graves' hyperthyroidism that later progressed to Graves' ophthalmopathy. The chain carries TRBV6-2 or TRBV6-3 and TRBJ2-7; 7 positions agree with TRBD2. The sequencing input was blood. As DNA, the CDR3 is TGTGCCAGCAGCTCCCTTTCGACTAGCAATATCTACGAGCAGTACTTC. This gives the protein CASSSLSTSNIYEQYF.